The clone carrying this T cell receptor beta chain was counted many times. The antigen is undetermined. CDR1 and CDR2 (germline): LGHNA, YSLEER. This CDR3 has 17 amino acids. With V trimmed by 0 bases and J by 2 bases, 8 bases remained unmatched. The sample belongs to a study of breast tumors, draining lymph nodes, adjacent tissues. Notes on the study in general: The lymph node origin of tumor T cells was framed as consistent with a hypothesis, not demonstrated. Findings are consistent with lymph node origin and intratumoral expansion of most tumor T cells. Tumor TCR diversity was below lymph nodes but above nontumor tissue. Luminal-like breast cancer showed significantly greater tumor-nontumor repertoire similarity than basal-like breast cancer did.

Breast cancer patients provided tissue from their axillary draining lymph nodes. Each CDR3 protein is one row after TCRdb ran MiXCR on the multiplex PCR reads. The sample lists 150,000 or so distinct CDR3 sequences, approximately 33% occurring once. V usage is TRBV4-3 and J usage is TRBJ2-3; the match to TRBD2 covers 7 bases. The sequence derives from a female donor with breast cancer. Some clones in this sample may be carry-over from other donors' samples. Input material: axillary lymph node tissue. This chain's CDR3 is CASSQDGAGVLTDTQYF. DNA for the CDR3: TGCGCCAGCAGCCAAGACGGGGCGGGAGTACTCACAGATACGCAGTATTTT.